Below, one TCR beta chain is given with its context. Its specificity is not known. Both 60 Vbeta primers and 13 Jbeta primers went into the PCR. Using immunoSEQ multiplex PCR, the repertoire was profiled, and TCRdb retains in-frame clones only, with some absent. The table lists some 140,000 clones, over 65% of them singletons. The sample originates from a study of cytomegalovirus exposure and HLA in healthy donors. Germline CDR1 and CDR2: MNHNS and SASEGT. The CDR3 extends over 12 amino acids. Trimming left V 6 bases short and J 7 bases short, with 11 bases between. The study's findings and limits: A prior analysis recorded that most TCR beta V segments were productive about 90% or about 30% of the time. V- and J-gene trimming of TCR beta was linked (in a later analysis) to a missense DCLRE1C variant.

V and J are TRBV6-1 and TRBJ2-3; D is ambiguous. This clonotype originated in a female donor in good health and CMV-seropositive. Sequenced material: PBMCs. CDR3 nucleotides: TGTGCCAGCAGAGCGCCGATACATACGCAGTATTTT. This gives the protein CASRAPIHTQYF.